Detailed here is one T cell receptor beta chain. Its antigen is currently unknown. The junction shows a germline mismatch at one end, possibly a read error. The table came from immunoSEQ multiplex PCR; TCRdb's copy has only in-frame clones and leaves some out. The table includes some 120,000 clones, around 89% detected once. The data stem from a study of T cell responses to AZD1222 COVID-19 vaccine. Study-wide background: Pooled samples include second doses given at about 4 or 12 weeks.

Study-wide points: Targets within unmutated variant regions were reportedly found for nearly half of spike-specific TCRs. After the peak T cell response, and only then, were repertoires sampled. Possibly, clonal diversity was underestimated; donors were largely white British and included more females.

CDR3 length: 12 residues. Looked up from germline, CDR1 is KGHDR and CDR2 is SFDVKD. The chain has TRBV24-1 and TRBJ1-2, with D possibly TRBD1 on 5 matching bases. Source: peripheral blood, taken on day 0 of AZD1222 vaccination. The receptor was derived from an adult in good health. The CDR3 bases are TGTGCCACCGGTGACAGCCTCAGTGGCTACACCTTC. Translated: CATGDSLSGYTF.